The 18 T cell receptor beta chains below all came from one sample that was sequenced in a study of spatial heterogeneity in lung cancer. Study-level points and caveats: Tumor mutation counts were tracked by expanded intratumoral alpha and beta TCR counts.

No antigen has been identified for these receptors. Via MiXCR, TCRdb re-called the 5' RACE reads, giving one row per CDR3 protein. The sample has 7,200 or so distinct CDR3 sequences, approximately 7% seen once. The time point denotes: sample taken at primary tumor resection. Source: lung tumor tissue, taken at surgery. These receptors originate from a female donor with early-stage non-small cell lung cancer.

This clonotype is labeled medium-sized. This beta chain came through as a stray read in a library set up for alpha chains, and its size says little. The DNA for the CDR3 is TGTGCCAGCAGCTCCAGGGACAGGGAATACGAGCAGTACTTC. The encoded protein is CASSSRDREYEQYF. This chain uses TRBV7-9 with TRBJ2-7; 9 nucleotides line up with TRBD1. This CDR3 has 14 amino acids. With 4 bases clipped from V and 4 bases from J, the junction kept 5 bases outside the gene matches. Germline-derived CDR1 and CDR2 are SEHNR and FQNEAQ (reference sequence).

This clonotype was observed at least ten times. Since it is a stray read in a library aimed at alpha chains, this beta chain has a size that is not meaningful. The chain joins TRBV6-5 to TRBJ2-7; TRBD2 might be the D (5 bases). The CDR3 spans 15 residues. The V end lost 0 bases, the J end lost 6 bases, and 15 bases lay between the germline ends. Germline V gene data show CDR1 as MNHEY and CDR2 as SVGAGI. The DNA for the CDR3 is TGTGCCAGCAGTTACTCGATTTCGGGATCTGGCGAGCAGTACTTC. Protein product: CASSYSISGSGEQYF.

This clonotype was recorded at least ten times. With the library built for alpha chains, this beta chain is off target and its frequency is not meaningful. The chain carries TRBV29-1 and TRBJ2-3; 7 nucleotides align to TRBD2. The CDR3 is made up of 15 amino acids. With V trimmed by 5 bases and J by 1 base, 9 bases remained unmatched. Germline CDR1 and CDR2: SQVTM and ANQGSEA. The CDR3 region is CSVKGQLAGTDTQYF. The CDR3 DNA sequence: TGCAGCGTTAAAGGCCAGCTAGCGGGCACAGATACGCAGTATTTT.

By sample fraction, this clonotype is medium-sized (0.01 to 0.1%). The library was designed around alpha chains, so this beta chain is a stray read whose abundance carries little weight. The chain employs TRBV28 and TRBJ2-5; D not resolved. Between the trimmed V and J ends, which lost 1 base and 4 bases, there was a span of 13 bases. From germline, CDR1 is MDHEN and CDR2 SYDVKM. The CDR3 has 15 amino acids. The DNA of the CDR3 is TGTGCCAGCAGTTTATCAGGATCCTCTTTAGAGACCCAGTACTTC. This encodes CASSLSGSSLETQYF.

This clonotype was recorded a few times. A library prepared for alpha chains yielded this beta chain as an off-target read; its size is of little meaning. The gene calls are TRBV7-9 and TRBJ2-3; no clear D gene. Trimming shortened V by 8 bases and J by 2 bases, and 17 bases separated the two germline ends. The CDR3 is made up of 15 amino acids. CDR1 and CDR2 (germline): SEHNR, FQNEAQ (reference sequence). CDR3 DNA sequence: TGTGCCAGCGGCCCCCGGACGACGTCCACAGATACGCAGTATTTT. This sequence encodes CASGPRTTSTDTQYF.

This clonotype was counted ten times or more. This beta chain slipped into a library made for alpha chains as a stray read, so its size is not meaningful. The V gene is TRBV2, the J gene TRBJ2-1; D remains unclear. CDR1 is SNHLY and CDR2 is FYNNEI in the germline V gene. V was cut by 6 bases and J by 4 bases, with 4 bases left in between. The CDR3 consists of 11 residues. The CDR3 coding sequence is TGTGCCAGCAGACAGTACAATGAGCAGTTCTTC. This gives the protein CASRQYNEQFF.

This clonotype was seen at least ten times. A library made for alpha chains picked up this beta chain off target, so its size means little. The gene calls are TRBV29-1 and TRBJ2-4; perhaps TRBD1 as D (6 bases). Germline CDR1 and CDR2: SQVTM and ANQGSEA. V was pared by 3 bases and J by 3 bases, with 15 bases between. The CDR3 extends over 15 amino acids. CDR3: CSVEAWEGGKNIQYF. The CDR3 bases are TGCAGCGTTGAGGCTTGGGAAGGGGGCAAAAACATTCAGTACTTC.

Concerning this clonotype: This beta chain appears as a stray read in a library generated for alpha chains; its size is not informative. This rearrangement joins TRBV5-1 to TRBJ1-2; 7 bases are a match to TRBD1. The CDR3 totals 17 residues. Germline assignment: CDR1 SGHRS and CDR2 YFSETQ. Trimming cost V 2 bases and J 2 bases; bases outside gene matches: 12. CDR3 sequence: CASSFGEKTGSNYGYTF. CDR3 sequence (DNA): TGCGCCAGCAGCTTTGGGGAAAAGACAGGGAGCAACTATGGCTACACCTTC.

By proportion, this clonotype is medium-sized (0.01 to 0.1%). The library was built for alpha chains, so this beta chain is an off-target read and its size means little. The rearrangement links TRBV28 to TRBJ2-3, with D maybe TRBD1 (5 bases). CDR3 length: 15 residues. Germline V gene data show CDR1 as MDHEN and CDR2 as SYDVKM. V gave up 7 bases and J gave up 2 bases, with 16 bases separating them. The CDR3 sequence is CASTIGASFTDTQYF. For the CDR3, the DNA is TGTGCCAGCACCATTGGGGCCTCCTTCACAGATACGCAGTATTTT.

This clonotype is medium-sized in the sample. For a library built for alpha chains, this beta chain is a stray read; little rests on its size. The chain has TRBV2 and TRBJ2-1; tentative D call: TRBD1 (6 bases). Looked up from germline, CDR1 is SNHLY and CDR2 is FYNNEI. The CDR3 runs to 16 residues. Between the trimmed V and J ends, which lost 2 bases and 4 bases, there was a span of 15 bases. CDR3 DNA: TGTGCCAGCAGTGAAATTCAGGGGCGCCTTTACAATGAGCAGTTCTTC. Protein: CASSEIQGRLYNEQFF.

This clonotype occurred many times. Since the library was made to target alpha chains, this beta chain is a stray read and its abundance is not meaningful. The V gene is TRBV11-2, the J gene TRBJ2-1, with D unclear. The germline V and J ends were trimmed by 1 base and 0 bases, with 7 bases remaining between them. This CDR3 contains 15 residues. Germline-derived CDR1 and CDR2 are SGHAT and FQNNGV. The chain's CDR3 is CASSLGRSSYNEQFF. The CDR3 DNA follows: TGTGCCAGCAGCTTAGGGCGTTCCTCCTACAATGAGCAGTTCTTC.

As concerns this clonotype: This beta chain is off target for a library built for alpha chains, so its abundance means little. The chain uses TRBV11-3 and TRBJ2-1, with 16 bases that match TRBD2. Trimming cost V 5 bases and J 9 bases; bases outside gene matches: 4. The CDR3 spans 15 residues. Germline V CDR1 and CDR2: SGHNT, YENEEA. As DNA, the CDR3 is TGTGCCAGCAGCCCGGGACTAGCGGGAGGGCCTGAGCAGTTCTTC. Translated: CASSPGLAGGPEQFF.

This clonotype was seen ten or more times. This beta chain lies outside the target of a library built for alpha chains; its clone size means little. This rearrangement joins TRBV15 to TRBJ1-5, with a possible D match to TRBD1 (5 bases). The CDR3 is 13 amino acids. With 0 bases removed from V and 6 bases from J, the gap between germline ends came to 6 bases. In germline, CDR1 is LNHNV, CDR2 YYDKDF (reference sequence). The CDR3 sequence: CATSREGGQPQHF. CDR3 nucleotides: TGTGCCACCAGCAGAGAGGGGGGTCAGCCCCAGCATTTT.

This clonotype was observed at least ten times. This beta chain turned up in a library designed for alpha chains; as an off-target read, its abundance says little. The CDR3 here is CASRGTSGRITGANVLTF. The CDR3 DNA sequence: TGTGCCAGCAGGGGGACTAGCGGGCGAATTACTGGGGCCAACGTCCTGACTTTC. The chain joins TRBV12-3 or TRBV12-4 to TRBJ2-6; TRBD2 matches 12 bases. The CDR3 is 18 amino acids. The trim removed 6 bases at V and 2 bases at J, leaving 8 bases unmatched.

In its sample, this clonotype ranks as medium-sized. This beta chain is off target for a library built for alpha chains, so its abundance means little. The gene calls are TRBV18 and TRBJ1-6; tentative D call: TRBD1 (5 bases). CDR3 length: 15 amino acids. V was pared by 3 bases and J by 9 bases, with 15 bases between. Germline V gives CDR1 KGHSH, CDR2 LQKENI. This CDR3 is CASSPGDSSFSPLHF. The CDR3 DNA is TGTGCCAGCTCACCGGGGGACTCTTCCTTTTCACCCCTCCACTTT.

There are many counts of this clonotype. Since the library was made to target alpha chains, this beta chain is a stray read and its abundance is not meaningful. The chain employs TRBV7-2 and TRBJ2-7, with D perhaps matching TRBD1 or TRBD2 (5 bases each). V gave up 1 base and J gave up 7 bases, with 17 bases separating them. This CDR3 is built from 15 residues. Germline CDR1 reads SGHTA; CDR2 reads FQGNSA. The CDR3 DNA sequence: TGTGCCAGCAGCTTAGGAGGGGCACTCTCGGGGGAGCAGTACTTC. Residues: CASSLGGALSGEQYF.

About this clonotype: This beta chain is a stray read from a library made for alpha chains; its abundance is not meaningful. The chain carries TRBV3-1 and TRBJ2-1; TRBD2 aligns across 14 bases. With V trimmed by 2 bases and J by 9 bases, 12 bases remained unmatched. Germline V gene data show CDR1 as LGHDT and CDR2 as YNNKEL (reference sequence). The CDR3 covers 18 residues. DNA for the CDR3: TGTGCCAGCAGCCAAATCAGGACTAGCGGGAGGTCCGGGTCTGAGCAGTTCTTC. The encoded protein is CASSQIRTSGRSGSEQFF.

This clonotype was seen at least ten times. This beta chain is off target for a library built for alpha chains, so its abundance means little. The V and J genes are TRBV7-3 and TRBJ2-1, with 8 bases fitting TRBD2. The ends lost 1 base at V and 10 bases at J; junction bases unmatched: 3. Germline V gene data show CDR1 as SGHTA and CDR2 as FQGTGA. The CDR3 consists of 13 residues. The CDR3 nucleotides are TGTGCCAGCAGCTTAAACGGGGGGGCAGAGCAGTTCTTC. This gives the protein CASSLNGGAEQFF.